The entry below describes one TCR beta chain. What it binds is not known. The sample belongs to a study of shared clonotypes between healthy human individuals. Findings of the study overall: Clonotype sharing among donors likely depends on sequencing depth.

Authors' analysis steps: There were no quality scores in the junction-only immunoSEQ sequences, so filtering differed. Assay: immunoSEQ multiplex PCR; the TCRdb copy retains only in-frame clones and omits some. The V and J calls and the clone size are those of that table, but D and trimming were determined from the DNA. The sample includes about 100,000 clones, more than 65% of them seen just once. Donors had no recently reported acute infections or vaccinations and were HIV-negative. Between the trimmed V and J ends, which lost 7 bases and 4 bases, there was a span of 13 bases. The V gene's germline CDR1 is GTSNPN and CDR2 SVGIG (reference sequence). CDR3 length: 12 amino acids.

V gene TRBV30 combines with J gene TRBJ1-1, with D possibly being TRBD1 (5 bases). The receptor was isolated from a woman aged 25 to 39 in good health. Sequenced material: memory CD8+ T cells sorted from blood. Subset described: CD45RO+ cells pooled with CCR7-negative TemRA cells. In DNA, the CDR3 is TGTGCCTCTATTCTGAGGGGCACTGAAGCTTTCTTT. Encoded protein: CASILRGTEAFF.